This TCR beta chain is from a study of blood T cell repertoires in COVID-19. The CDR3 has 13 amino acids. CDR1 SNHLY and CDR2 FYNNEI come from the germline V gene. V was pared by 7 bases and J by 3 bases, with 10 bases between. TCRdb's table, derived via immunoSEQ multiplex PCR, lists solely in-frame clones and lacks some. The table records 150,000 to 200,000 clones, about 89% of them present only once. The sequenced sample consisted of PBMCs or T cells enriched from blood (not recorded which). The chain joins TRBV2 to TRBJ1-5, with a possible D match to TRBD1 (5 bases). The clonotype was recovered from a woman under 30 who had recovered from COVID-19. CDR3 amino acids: CASKDSYNQPQHF. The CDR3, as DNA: TGTGCCAGCAAAGACAGCTACAATCAGCCCCAGCATTTT.